This T cell receptor beta chain emerged from a study of T cell responses to AZD1222 COVID-19 vaccine. Broader study findings: Females outnumbered males among donors, who were mostly white British; clonal diversity was possibly underestimated.

To note about this clone: Its target is not known.

Clones were read by immunoSEQ multiplex PCR, and TCRdb kept only the in-frame ones, dropping some. This table has around 150,000 clones, just under 95% appearing once. CDR1 LGHDT and CDR2 YNNKEL come from the germline V gene (reference sequence). V was pared by 1 base and J by 4 bases, with 8 bases between. This CDR3 has 14 amino acids. The source is an adult in good health. The J gene is TRBJ1-5, the V gene TRBV3-1 (or the pseudogene TRBV3-2); D gene ambiguous. The material sequenced was peripheral blood, taken on day 0 of AZD1222 vaccination. The CDR3 nucleotides read TGTGCCAGCAGCCAAGCTAGCGGGAATCAGCCCCAGCATTTT. It is translated as CASSQASGNQPQHF.